A single sample gave rise to the 14 T cell receptor beta chains below, sequenced in a study of OX40 agonist ivuxolimab in advanced cancers. The method was immunoSEQ multiplex PCR; TCRdb's version includes in-frame clones alone and lacks a portion of them. The sample includes about 76,000 clones, 85% of them seen just once. Source: CD4+ or CD8+ T cells sorted from blood, taken in a trial of the OX40 agonist ivuxolimab. Source of these receptors: an adult with an advanced solid tumor such as melanoma, head and neck, liver or kidney cancer.

V gene TRBV18 combines with J gene TRBJ1-6, with 7 nucleotides matching TRBD1. Germline V gene sequence: CDR1 KGHSH, CDR2 LQKENI. CDR3 length: 15 residues. The V and J ends lost 6 bases and 15 bases, in that order; junction bases with no gene match: 17. Written as DNA, the CDR3 is TGTGCCAGCTCCCCAGAGGCCGGACAGGACGGACTCCTCCACTTT. Amino acid sequence: CASSPEAGQDGLLHF.

The J gene is TRBJ1-4, the V gene TRBV29-1; D is unresolved. Deletions cut 3 bases from V and 4 bases from J, with 3 bases between. Germline assignment: CDR1 SQVTM and CDR2 ANQGSEA. The CDR3 is made up of 11 amino acids. CDR3 residues: CSVDSNEKLFF. CDR3 sequence (DNA): TGCAGCGTTGACAGTAATGAAAAACTGTTTTTT.

The genes are TRBV19 and TRBJ1-2; TRBD1 agrees at 8 bases. CDR1 LNHDA and CDR2 SQIVND come from the germline V gene (reference sequence). The junction had 16 bases not matched to a gene; V was cut back by 6 bases and J by 4 bases. This CDR3 is built from 17 residues. The CDR3: CASRELIRTGTPYGYTF. For the CDR3, the DNA is TGTGCCAGTAGGGAGTTGATCAGGACAGGGACACCCTATGGCTACACCTTC.

The rearrangement links TRBV19 to TRBJ1-3, with D hard to call. V was pared by 7 bases and J by 0 bases, with 13 bases between. The germline CDR1 and CDR2 sequences are LNHDA and SQIVND (reference sequence). The CDR3 spans 15 residues. The CDR3 sequence: CASIPGSGSGNTIYF. The DNA for the CDR3 is TGTGCCAGTATCCCGGGATCAGGCTCTGGAAACACCATATATTTT.

The chain has TRBV7-9 and TRBJ1-2; D not certain. V was clipped by 1 base and J by 4 bases, with 10 bases between them. The CDR3 covers 14 residues. Germline V CDR1 and CDR2: SEHNR, FQNEAQ (reference sequence). The CDR3 coding sequence is TGTGCCAGCAGCTTAGAAGGTGTTGTCTATGGCTACACCTTC. Residues: CASSLEGVVYGYTF.

This clone was observed a few times. V and J are TRBV7-8 and TRBJ2-2, with 9 bases identical to TRBD2. Trimming took 3 bases from V and 5 from J; bases not matched to a gene: 7. CDR1 is SGHVS, CDR2 FQNEAQ, per germline. The CDR3 consists of 16 residues. CDR3 in DNA: TGTGCCAGCAGCTTCCGAGCGGGAGGAGAAACCGGGGAGCTGTTTTTT. Amino acid sequence: CASSFRAGGETGELFF. Full variable domain (outside the CDR3, taken from reference TRBV7-8 and TRBJ2-2): GAGVSQSPRYKVAKRGQDVALRCDPISGHVSLFWYQQALGQGPEFLTYFQNEAQLDKSGLPSDRFFAERPEGSVSTLKIQRTQQEDSAVYLCASSFRAGGETGELFFGEGSRLTVL.

Here the CDR3 DNA reads TGCGCCAGCGGAACGACTAGCGGGGCCTACGAGCAGTACTTC. Its translation: CASGTTSGAYEQYF. V gene TRBV5-1 combines with J gene TRBJ2-7; 11 bases line up with TRBD2. The CDR3 totals 14 residues. The V gene's germline CDR1 is SGHRS and CDR2 YFSETQ. J gave up 2 bases and V 7 bases, and 5 bases lay outside the gene matches. The full variable domain, in which reference TRBV5-1 and TRBJ2-7 provide the parts outside the CDR3, is KAGVTQTPRYLIKTRGQQVTLSCSPISGHRSVSWYQQTPGQGLQFLFEYFSETQRNKGNFPGRFSGRQFSNSRSEMNVSTLELGDSALYLCASGTTSGAYEQYFGPGTRLTVT.

This clone was seen only a few times. This chain links TRBV28 with TRBJ2-3; D is undetermined. From germline, CDR1 is MDHEN and CDR2 SYDVKM. CDR3 size: 11 residues. V was cut by 7 bases and J by 0 bases, with 2 bases left in between. CDR3 sequence reads: CASKSTDTQYF. CDR3 bases: TGTGCCAGCAAGAGCACAGATACGCAGTATTTT.

A single count supports this clone. The chain is built from TRBV5-5 and TRBJ1-5; D remains unclear. The germline CDR1 and CDR2 sequences are SGHKS and YYEKEE (reference sequence). Trimming took off 0 bases at V and 0 bases at J, with 10 bases between the two ends. The CDR3 contains 16 residues. The CDR3 loop is CASSLGQDHSNQPQHF. The CDR3 DNA reads as TGTGCCAGCAGCTTGGGCCAGGACCATAGCAATCAGCCCCAGCATTTT.

The chain recombines TRBV9 with TRBJ2-6; 7 nucleotides align to TRBD2. CDR1 and CDR2 from the germline V gene are SGDLS and YYNGEE. Trimming removed 1 base from V and 2 bases from J; junction bases left unmatched: 15. The CDR3 covers 20 residues. CDR3 protein: CASSVRLIIHGGAGANVLTF. CDR3 DNA: TGTGCCAGCAGCGTACGGTTAATCATACATGGGGGGGCTGGGGCCAACGTCCTGACTTTC.

The V and J genes are TRBV7-8 and TRBJ2-6; tentative D call: TRBD1 (5 bases). From germline, CDR1 is SGHVS and CDR2 FQNEAQ. The V gene lost 5 bases and the J gene lost 4 bases, with 12 bases spanning the gap. This CDR3 spans 15 amino acids. The CDR3 protein is CASSPRVPGANVLTF. The CDR3 region has the DNA TGTGCCAGCAGCCCCAGGGTGCCCGGGGCCAACGTCCTGACTTTC.

The V gene is TRBV4-2, the J gene TRBJ2-2; D call uncertain. Trimming pared 2 bases from V and 11 bases from J, leaving 18 bases between. The CDR3 contains 15 residues. Germline V lookup: CDR1 LGHNA, CDR2 YNFKEQ. CDR3 nucleotides: TGTGCCAGCAGCCAACAGGCGGTGGGAATCGTTGAGCTGTTTTTT. Translating it yields CASSQQAVGIVELFF.

The chain has TRBV30 and TRBJ1-1; 8 bases fit TRBD1. The CDR3 has 14 amino acids. V lost 4 bases, J lost 4 bases, and 8 bases stayed unmatched. Germline V gives CDR1 GTSNPN, CDR2 SVGIG (reference sequence). This CDR3 reads CAWIQGAPITEAFF. In DNA, the CDR3 is TGTGCCTGGATCCAGGGGGCGCCGATCACTGAAGCTTTCTTT.

CDR3 protein: CASRPSRLAGGQETQYF. Written as DNA, the CDR3 is TGTGCCAGTAGACCCTCCCGACTAGCGGGGGGGCAAGAGACCCAGTACTTC. This sequence joins TRBV19 and TRBJ2-5; TRBD2 agrees at 14 bases. V lost 6 bases and J lost 2; bases outside the gene matches: 8. This CDR3 contains 17 residues. Looked up from germline, CDR1 is LNHDA and CDR2 is SQIVND (reference sequence).